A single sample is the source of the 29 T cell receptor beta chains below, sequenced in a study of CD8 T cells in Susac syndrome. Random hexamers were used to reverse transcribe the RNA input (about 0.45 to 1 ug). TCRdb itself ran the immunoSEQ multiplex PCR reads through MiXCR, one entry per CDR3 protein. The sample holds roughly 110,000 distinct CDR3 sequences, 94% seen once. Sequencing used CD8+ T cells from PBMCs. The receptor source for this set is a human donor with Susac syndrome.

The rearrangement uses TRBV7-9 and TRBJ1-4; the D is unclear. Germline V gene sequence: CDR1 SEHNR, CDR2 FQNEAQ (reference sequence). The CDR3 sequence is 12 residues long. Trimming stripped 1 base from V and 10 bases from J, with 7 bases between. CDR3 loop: CASSLGDGKLFF. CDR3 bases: TGTGCCAGCAGCTTAGGGGATGGAAAACTGTTTTTT.

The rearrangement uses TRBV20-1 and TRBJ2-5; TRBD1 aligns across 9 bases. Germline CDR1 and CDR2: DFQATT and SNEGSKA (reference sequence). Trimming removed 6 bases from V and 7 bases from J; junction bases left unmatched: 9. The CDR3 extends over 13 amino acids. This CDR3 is CSARGTGLWTQYF. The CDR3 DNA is TGCAGTGCCCGAGGGACAGGGTTGTGGACCCAGTACTTC.

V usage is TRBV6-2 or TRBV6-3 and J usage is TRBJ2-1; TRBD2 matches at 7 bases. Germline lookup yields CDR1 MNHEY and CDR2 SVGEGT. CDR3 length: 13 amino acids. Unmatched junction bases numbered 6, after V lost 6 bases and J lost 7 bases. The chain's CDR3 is CASSLGLGNEQFF. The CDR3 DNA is TGTGCCAGCAGCCTAGGACTAGGGAATGAGCAGTTCTTC.

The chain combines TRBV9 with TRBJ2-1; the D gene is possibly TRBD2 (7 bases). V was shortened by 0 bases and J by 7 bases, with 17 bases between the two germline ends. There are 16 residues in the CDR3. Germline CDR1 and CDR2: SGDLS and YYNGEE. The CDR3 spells CASSVGEGGPRNEQFF. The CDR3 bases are TGTGCCAGCAGCGTAGGAGAGGGGGGGCCTAGGAATGAGCAGTTCTTC.

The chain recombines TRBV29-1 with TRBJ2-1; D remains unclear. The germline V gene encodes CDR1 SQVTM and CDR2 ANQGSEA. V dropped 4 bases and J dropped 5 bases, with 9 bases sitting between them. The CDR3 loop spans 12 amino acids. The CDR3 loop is CSVGSGDNEQFF. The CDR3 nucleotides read TGCAGCGTTGGCTCAGGAGACAATGAGCAGTTCTTC.

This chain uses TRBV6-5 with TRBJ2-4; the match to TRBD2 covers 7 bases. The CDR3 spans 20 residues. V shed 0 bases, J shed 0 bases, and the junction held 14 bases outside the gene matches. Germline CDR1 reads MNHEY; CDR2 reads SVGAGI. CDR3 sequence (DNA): TGTGCCAGCAGTTACTCGGCTGGAGCCGGGGGGTCCCTAGCCAAAAACATTCAGTACTTC. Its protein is CASSYSAGAGGSLAKNIQYF.

As DNA, the CDR3 is TGTGCCAGCAGCCCCGGGACAGGGTTTACAGAGACCCAGTACTTC. As protein: CASSPGTGFTETQYF. The V call is TRBV5-6, the J call TRBJ2-5, with 9 bases identical to TRBD1. The length of the CDR3 is 15 residues. From germline, CDR1 is SGHDT and CDR2 YYEEEE. V lost 4 bases to trimming and J lost 4 bases; unmatched junction nucleotides: 8.

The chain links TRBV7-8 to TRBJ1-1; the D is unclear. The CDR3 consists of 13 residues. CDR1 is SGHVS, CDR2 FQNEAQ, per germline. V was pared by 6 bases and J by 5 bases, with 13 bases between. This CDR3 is CASSLQRGTEAFF. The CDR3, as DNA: TGTGCCAGCAGTCTTCAGCGGGGAACTGAAGCTTTCTTT.

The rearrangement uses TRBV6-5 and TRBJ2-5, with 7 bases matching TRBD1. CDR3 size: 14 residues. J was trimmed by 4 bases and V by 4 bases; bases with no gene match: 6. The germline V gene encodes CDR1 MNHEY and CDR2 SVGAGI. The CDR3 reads CASSSPDRAETQYF. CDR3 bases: TGTGCCAGCAGTTCTCCCGACAGGGCAGAGACCCAGTACTTC.

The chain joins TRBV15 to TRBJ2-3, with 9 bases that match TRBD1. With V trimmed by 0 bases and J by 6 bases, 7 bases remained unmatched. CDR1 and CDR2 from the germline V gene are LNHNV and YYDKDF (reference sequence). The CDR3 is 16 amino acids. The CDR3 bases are TGTGCCACCAGCAGAGATTTAGACAGGGGGAGGGATACGCAGTATTTT. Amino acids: CATSRDLDRGRDTQYF. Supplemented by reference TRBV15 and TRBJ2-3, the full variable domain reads DAMVIQNPRYQVTQFGKPVTLSCSQTLNHNVMYWYQQKSSQAPKLLFHYYDKDFNNEADTPDNFQSRRPNTSFCFLDIRSPGLGDTAMYLCATSRDLDRGRDTQYFGPGTRLTVL.

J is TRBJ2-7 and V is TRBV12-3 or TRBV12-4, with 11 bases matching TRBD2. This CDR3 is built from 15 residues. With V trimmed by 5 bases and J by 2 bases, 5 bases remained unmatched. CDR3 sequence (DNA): TGTGCCAGCAGTCCTAGCGGGGGGCTCACCTACGAGCAGTACTTC. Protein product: CASSPSGGLTYEQYF.

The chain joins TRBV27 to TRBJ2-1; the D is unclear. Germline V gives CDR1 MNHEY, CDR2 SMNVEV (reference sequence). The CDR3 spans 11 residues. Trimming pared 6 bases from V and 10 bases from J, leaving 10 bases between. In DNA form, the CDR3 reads TGTGCCAGCAGCTTTAACGGGGAGCAGTTCTTC. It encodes CASSFNGEQFF.

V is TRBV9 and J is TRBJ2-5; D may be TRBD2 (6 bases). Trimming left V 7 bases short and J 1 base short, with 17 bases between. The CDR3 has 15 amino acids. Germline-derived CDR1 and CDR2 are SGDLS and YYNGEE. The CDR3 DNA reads TGTGCCAGCTGCGCCCGGGGGAACCCCCAAGAGACCCAGTACTTC. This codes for CASCARGNPQETQYF. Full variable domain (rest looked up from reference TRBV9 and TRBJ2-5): DSGVTQTPKHLITATGQRVTLRCSPRSGDLSVYWYQQSLDQGLQFLIQYYNGEERAKGNILERFSAQQFPDLHSELNLSSLELGDSALYFCASCARGNPQETQYFGPGTRLLVL.

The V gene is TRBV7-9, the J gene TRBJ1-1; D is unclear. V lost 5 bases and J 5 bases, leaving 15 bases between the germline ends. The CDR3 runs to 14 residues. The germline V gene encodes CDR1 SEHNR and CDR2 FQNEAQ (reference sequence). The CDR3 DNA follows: TGTGCCAGCAGCCCCGGTATTGGGCGGACTGAAGCTTTCTTT. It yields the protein CASSPGIGRTEAFF.

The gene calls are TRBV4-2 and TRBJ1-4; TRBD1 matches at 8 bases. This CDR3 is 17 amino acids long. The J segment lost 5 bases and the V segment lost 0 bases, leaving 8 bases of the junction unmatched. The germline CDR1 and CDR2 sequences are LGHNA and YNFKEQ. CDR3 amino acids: CASSQDQNRQGNEKLFF. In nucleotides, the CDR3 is TGTGCCAGCAGCCAAGATCAAAATCGACAGGGGAATGAAAAACTGTTTTTT.

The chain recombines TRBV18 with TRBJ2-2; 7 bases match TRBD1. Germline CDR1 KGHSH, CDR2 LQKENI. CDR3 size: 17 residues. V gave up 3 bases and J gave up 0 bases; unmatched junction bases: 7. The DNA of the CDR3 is TGTGCCAGCTCACCTTACAGGGACAGCGCGAACACCGGGGAGCTGTTTTTT. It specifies CASSPYRDSANTGELFF.

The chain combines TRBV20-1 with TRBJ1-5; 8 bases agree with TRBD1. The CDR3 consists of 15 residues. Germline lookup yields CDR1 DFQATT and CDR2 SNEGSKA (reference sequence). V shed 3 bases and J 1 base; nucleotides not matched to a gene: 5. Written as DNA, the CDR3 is TGCAGTGCTAGCAGTCAGGGGGCAAGCAATCAGCCCCAGCATTTT. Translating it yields CSASSQGASNQPQHF.

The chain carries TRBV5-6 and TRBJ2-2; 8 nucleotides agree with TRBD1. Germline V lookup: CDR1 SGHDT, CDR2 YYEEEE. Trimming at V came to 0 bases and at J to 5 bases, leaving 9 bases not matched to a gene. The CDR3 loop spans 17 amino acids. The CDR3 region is CASSLARTGWWTGELFF. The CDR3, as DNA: TGTGCCAGCAGCTTGGCCCGGACAGGGTGGTGGACCGGGGAGCTGTTTTTT.

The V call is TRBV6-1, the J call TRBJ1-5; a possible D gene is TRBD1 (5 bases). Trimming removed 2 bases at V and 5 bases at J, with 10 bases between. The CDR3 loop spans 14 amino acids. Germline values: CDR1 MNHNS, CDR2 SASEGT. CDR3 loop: CASSERGRDQPQHF. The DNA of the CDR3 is TGTGCCAGCAGTGAAAGGGGCAGGGATCAGCCCCAGCATTTT.

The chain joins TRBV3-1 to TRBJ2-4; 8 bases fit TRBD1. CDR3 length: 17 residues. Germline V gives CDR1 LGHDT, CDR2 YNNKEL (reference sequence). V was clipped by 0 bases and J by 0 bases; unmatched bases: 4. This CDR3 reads CASSQDGTGLAKNIQYF. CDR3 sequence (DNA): TGTGCCAGCAGCCAAGACGGGACAGGATTAGCCAAAAACATTCAGTACTTC.

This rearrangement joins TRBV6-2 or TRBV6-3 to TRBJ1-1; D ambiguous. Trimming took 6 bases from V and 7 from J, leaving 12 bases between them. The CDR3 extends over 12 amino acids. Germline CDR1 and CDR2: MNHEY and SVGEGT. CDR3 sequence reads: CASRPDVGEAFF. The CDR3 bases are TGTGCCAGCAGACCCGACGTCGGTGAAGCTTTCTTT.

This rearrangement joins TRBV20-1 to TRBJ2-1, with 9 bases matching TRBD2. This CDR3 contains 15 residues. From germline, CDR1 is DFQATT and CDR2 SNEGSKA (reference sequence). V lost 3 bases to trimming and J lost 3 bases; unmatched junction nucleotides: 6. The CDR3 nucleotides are TGCAGTGCTAGCGACCCAGCGGGGGGCTACAATGAGCAGTTCTTC. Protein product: CSASDPAGGYNEQFF.

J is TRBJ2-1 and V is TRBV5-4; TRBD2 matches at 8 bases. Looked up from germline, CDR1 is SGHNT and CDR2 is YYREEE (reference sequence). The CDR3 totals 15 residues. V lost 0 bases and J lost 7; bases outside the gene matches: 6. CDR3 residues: CASSLVRGGRNEQFF. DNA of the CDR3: TGTGCCAGCAGCTTGGTTCGGGGGGGGAGGAATGAGCAGTTCTTC.

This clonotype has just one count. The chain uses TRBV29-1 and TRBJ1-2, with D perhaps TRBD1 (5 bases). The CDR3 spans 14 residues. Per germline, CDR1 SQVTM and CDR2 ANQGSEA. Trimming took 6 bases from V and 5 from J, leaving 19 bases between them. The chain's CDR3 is CSVEERGEGYGYTF. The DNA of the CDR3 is TGCAGCGTCGAGGAGCGGGGGGAAGGGTATGGCTACACCTTC.

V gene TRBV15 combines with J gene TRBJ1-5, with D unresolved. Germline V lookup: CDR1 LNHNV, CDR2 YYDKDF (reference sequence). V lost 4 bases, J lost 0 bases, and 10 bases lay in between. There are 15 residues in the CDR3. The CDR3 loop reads CATSIDTYSNQPQHF. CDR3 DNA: TGTGCCACCAGCATCGACACCTATAGCAATCAGCCCCAGCATTTT.

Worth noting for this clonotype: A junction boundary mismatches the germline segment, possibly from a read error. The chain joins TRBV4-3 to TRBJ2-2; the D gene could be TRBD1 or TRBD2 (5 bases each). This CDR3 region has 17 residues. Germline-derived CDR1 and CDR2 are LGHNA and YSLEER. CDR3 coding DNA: TGCTCCAGCAGCCAAGATATCGGGCTTGGGGACGCCGGGGAGCTGTTTTTT. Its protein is CSSSQDIGLGDAGELFF.

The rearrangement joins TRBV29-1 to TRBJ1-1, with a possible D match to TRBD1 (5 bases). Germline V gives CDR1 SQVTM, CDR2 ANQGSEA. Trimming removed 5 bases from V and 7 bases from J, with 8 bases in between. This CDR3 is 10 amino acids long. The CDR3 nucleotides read TGCAGCGTTCTGGGGCTTGAAGCTTTCTTT. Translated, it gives CSVLGLEAFF. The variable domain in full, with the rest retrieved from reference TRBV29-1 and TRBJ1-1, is SAVISQKPSRDICQRGTSLTIQCQVDSQVTMMFWYRQQPGQSLTLIATANQGSEATYESGFVIDKFPISRPNLTFSTLTVSNMSPEDSSIYLCSVLGLEAFFGQGTRLTVV.

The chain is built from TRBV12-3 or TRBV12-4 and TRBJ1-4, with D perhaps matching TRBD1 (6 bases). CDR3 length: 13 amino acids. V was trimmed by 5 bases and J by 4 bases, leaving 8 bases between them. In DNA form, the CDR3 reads TGTGCCAGCAGTACCAGGGGTAATGAAAAACTGTTTTTT. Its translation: CASSTRGNEKLFF.

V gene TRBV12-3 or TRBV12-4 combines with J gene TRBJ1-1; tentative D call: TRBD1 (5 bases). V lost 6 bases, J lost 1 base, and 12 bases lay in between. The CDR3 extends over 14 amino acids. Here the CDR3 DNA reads TGTGCCAGCAGCTTCGGGACGCCGAACACTGAAGCTTTCTTT. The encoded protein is CASSFGTPNTEAFF.